This T cell receptor (beta chain) was documented in a study of T cell responses to AZD1222 COVID-19 vaccine. At the level of the study: Second-dose intervals near 4 or 12 weeks were combined.

Only one count was recorded for this clone. The antigen remains undetermined. Assay used: immunoSEQ multiplex PCR; TCRdb lists only in-frame clones, some missing. The sample has about 150,000 clones; around 89% are singletons. Findings of the study overall: Repertoires were collected only later (after the peak T cell response had occurred). Among vaccine-associated CD4 TCRs, coverage spanned spike, with dominance at 160-218 and 743-854. Just a handful of people given AZD1222 tested seropositive at baseline.

V lost 5 bases and J 9 bases, leaving 14 bases between the germline ends. CDR1 MNHNS and CDR2 SASEGT come from the germline V gene. The CDR3 extends over 14 amino acids. The sequences come from peripheral blood, collected on day 0 of AZD1222 vaccination. The chain has TRBV6-1 and TRBJ1-6; D may be TRBD1 (5 bases). This receptor was taken from an adult in good health. The CDR3 coding sequence is TGTGCCAGCAGTTTAGAGGGGATGAGTTCACCCCTCCACTTT. It encodes CASSLEGMSSPLHF.